This T cell receptor beta chain was identified in a study of CD8 T cells in Susac syndrome. Broader study findings: The number of individuals included in the study's TCR sequencing and HLA analysis was acknowledged as relatively small.

Germline V CDR1 and CDR2: WSHSY, SAAADI. Trimming shortened V by 3 bases and J by 5 bases, and 11 bases separated the two germline ends. The CDR3 runs 13 residues. Of note for this clonotype: What it recognizes is unknown.

Random hexamers were used to reverse transcribe the RNA input (about 0.45 to 1 ug). Amplification of TCR beta CDR3 spanned 54 Vbeta and 13 Jbeta via immunoSEQ multiplex PCR. One entry per CDR3 protein results from TCRdb running MiXCR on the immunoSEQ multiplex PCR reads. In the table there are approximately 200,000 distinct CDR3 sequences, roughly 94% of which are singletons. Blood CD8+ and CD4+ T cells underwent high-throughput TCR beta sequencing. The sequenced sample was CD4+ T cells from PBMCs. The receptor was isolated from a human donor with multiple sclerosis. The chain carries TRBV10-2 and TRBJ2-7; D unresolved. CDR3 DNA: TGCGCCAGCAGTGAAGGTAGATCGGACGAGCAGTACTTC. Translated, it gives CASSEGRSDEQYF.